Listed here are 5 T cell receptor beta chains from one sample, sequenced in a study of regulatory T cells in long-lasting Graves disease. CDR3-region Arm-PCR and iRepertoire HTBI primers produced the TCR beta libraries. Using its own MiXCR run on the multiplex PCR reads, TCRdb lists one record per CDR3 protein. The sample records around 450,000 distinct CDR3 sequences, 15% to 20% being singletons. Regarding time point: newly diagnosed GD, antithyroid drugs for less than 3 months. Extracted RNA from PBMCs served as the source of the TCR library. This same sample was also taken into another study, of T cells in Graves' hyperthyroidism and ophthalmopathy.

The material sequenced was peripheral blood mononuclear cells (PBMCs), taken at new diagnosis, from a patient treated with antithyroid drugs. These TCRs come from a man aged 40-49 years with Graves disease.

There are a few counts of this clonotype. The chain uses TRBV5-6 and TRBJ2-1, with 10 nucleotides matching TRBD2. V was clipped by 4 bases and J by 2 bases; unmatched bases: 6. From germline, CDR1 is SGHDT and CDR2 YYEEEE. CDR3 length: 16 amino acids. CDR3 DNA sequence: TGTGCCAGCAGCCCGGGACTAGCGCCGACCTACAATGAGCAGTTCTTC. It translates to CASSPGLAPTYNEQFF.

The chain joins TRBV3-1 to TRBJ2-1; D unresolved. The ends were cut back, 4 bases at V and 5 bases at J, with 9 bases in the middle. From germline, CDR1 is LGHDT and CDR2 YNNKEL (reference sequence). The CDR3 totals 13 residues. The CDR3 nucleotides read TGTGCCAGCAGCCCAGAACTCCACAATGAGCAGTTCTTC. This translates into CASSPELHNEQFF.

This clonotype was detected many times. The chain employs TRBV25-1 and TRBJ2-1, with 7 bases lining up with TRBD1. From germline, CDR1 is MGHDK and CDR2 SYGVNS. The CDR3 runs 19 residues. With V trimmed by 4 bases and J by 6 bases, 21 bases remained unmatched. CDR3: CASSGESVVGRGFANEQFF. As DNA, the CDR3 is TGTGCCAGCAGTGGGGAATCGGTCGTGGGCAGGGGGTTCGCCAATGAGCAGTTCTTC.

This clonotype was picked up a small number of times. The chain has TRBV14 and TRBJ2-7; TRBD2 agrees at 7 bases. This CDR3 comprises 14 residues. V trimming: 4 bases; J trimming: 6 bases; junction bases outside the gene matches: 9. Germline loops: CDR1 SGHDN, CDR2 FVKESK. As DNA, the CDR3 is TGTGCCAGCAGCCCTATTGGGAGGGCCGCCGAGCAGTACTTC. Its translation is CASSPIGRAAEQYF.

This clonotype has a handful of counts. The rearrangement uses TRBV29-1 and TRBJ2-1; unclear D gene. The germline V and J ends were trimmed by 1 base and 4 bases, with 14 bases remaining between them. This CDR3 is 15 amino acids long. Germline V gene data show CDR1 as SQVTM and CDR2 as ANQGSEA. CDR3 in amino acids: CSVEGLQTTYNEQFF. Here the CDR3 DNA reads TGCAGCGTTGAAGGGCTCCAAACCACTTACAATGAGCAGTTCTTC.